The clone carrying this T cell receptor (beta chain) was seen more than once but under ten times. Its antigen is not known. The time point is: newly diagnosed GD, antithyroid drugs for less than 3 months. From PBMCs, RNA was extracted and then used to make the TCR library. Graves' disease diagnosis followed American Thyroid Association guidelines. Roughly 9 milliliters of peripheral blood were drawn into EDTA tubes. Arm-PCR of CDR3 regions with iRepertoire HTBI primers generated TCR beta libraries. MiXCR, run by TCRdb on the multiplex PCR reads, gives a single entry per CDR3 protein. The top ten clones hold approximately 25% of a sample with 400,000 to 650,000 distinct CDR3 sequences, about 15% of them seen once. Trimming took off 6 bases at V and 1 base at J, with 6 bases between the two ends. The CDR3 is 13 amino acids. Germline V gives CDR1 SEHNR, CDR2 FQNEAQ (reference sequence). The data are from a study of regulatory T cells in long-lasting Graves disease.

General study findings and limits: New patients shared fewer public clonotypes (more than 850) than persistent patients did (roughly 2,700).

These data also featured in a second study, about T cells in Graves' hyperthyroidism and ophthalmopathy. That paper states: The HTBI primer set drove a first-round RT-PCR of the TCR CDR3.

The sample was peripheral blood mononuclear cells (PBMCs), taken at new diagnosis, from a patient treated with antithyroid drugs. The V and J genes are TRBV7-9 and TRBJ2-2; D possibly matches TRBD1 or TRBD2 (5 bases each). The sequence came from a middle-aged woman with Graves disease. The CDR3 bases are TGTGCCAGCAGGGGACGGAACACCGGGGAGCTGTTTTTT. Protein product: CASRGRNTGELFF.